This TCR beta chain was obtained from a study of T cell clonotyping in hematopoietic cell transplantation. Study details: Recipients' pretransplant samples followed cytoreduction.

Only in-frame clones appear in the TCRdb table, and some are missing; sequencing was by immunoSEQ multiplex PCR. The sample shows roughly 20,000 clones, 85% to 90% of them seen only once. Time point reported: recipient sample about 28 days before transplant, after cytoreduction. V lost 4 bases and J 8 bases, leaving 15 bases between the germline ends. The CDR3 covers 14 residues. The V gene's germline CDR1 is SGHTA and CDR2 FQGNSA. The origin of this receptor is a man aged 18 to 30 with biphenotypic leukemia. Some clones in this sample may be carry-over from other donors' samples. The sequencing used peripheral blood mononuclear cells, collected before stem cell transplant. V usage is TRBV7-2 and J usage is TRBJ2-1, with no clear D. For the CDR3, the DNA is TGTGCCAGCAGCTACCAGCAACCCACGTATGAGCAGTTCTTC. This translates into CASSYQQPTYEQFF.